A selection of T cell receptor beta chains follows, all from one sample in a study of T cells in Graves' hyperthyroidism and ophthalmopathy. MiXCR, run by TCRdb on the multiplex PCR reads, gives a single entry per CDR3 protein. The profile shows under 700,000 distinct CDR3 sequences, 15% to 20% of them singletons. Material for sequencing was blood. These receptors were collected from a woman aged 18-29 years with Graves' hyperthyroidism. CDR3s include the opening cysteine and the closing phenylalanine or tryptophan. A D gene is named only where the DNA matches it firmly. Clone sizes are given selectively: once, few, many, or a class where the clone is expanded.

d_gene	abundance	v_gene	j_gene	CDR3aa	CDR3nt
TRBD1	many	TRBV20-1	TRBJ2-4	CSARDRGYNIQYF	TGCAGTGCCCGGGACAGGGGATACAACATTCAGTACTTC
TRBD2	few	TRBV29-1	TRBJ2-5	CSAGTSGYQETQYF	TGCAGCGCCGGGACTAGCGGGTACCAAGAGACCCAGTACTTC
NA	NA	TRBV24-1	TRBJ2-2	CATSGITPRDSRDTGELFF	TGTGCCACCAGTGGTATTACCCCCAGAGACAGTAGAGACACCGGGGAGCTGTTTTTT
NA	NA	TRBV3-1	TRBJ2-5	CASSQDLRRRQIQETQYF	TGTGCCAGCAGCCAAGATCTGCGACGCAGACAGATTCAAGAGACCCAGTACTTC
NA	many	TRBV6-1	TRBJ2-5	CASSYTAETQYF	TGTGCCAGCAGTTACACAGCGGAGACCCAGTACTTC
NA	many	TRBV5-1	TRBJ2-7	CASSLRVYYEQYF	TGCGCCAGCAGCTTGAGAGTTTACTACGAGCAGTACTTC
TRBD1	many	TRBV7-9	TRBJ2-1	CASSLRQGVWQFF	TGTGCCAGCAGCTTAAGACAGGGGGTTTGGCAGTTCTTC
TRBD2	NA	TRBV27	TRBJ2-7	CASSLDASGSSYEQYF	TGTGCCAGCAGTTTAGATGCTAGCGGGAGCTCCTACGAGCAGTACTTC
NA	many	TRBV20-1	TRBJ2-4	CSARAGARDIQYF	TGCAGTGCCAGAGCAGGGGCGAGGGACATTCAGTACTTC
TRBD1	many	TRBV12-3/TRBV12-4	TRBJ1-2	CASTHTGTGANGYTF	TGTGCCAGCACCCATACCGGGACAGGGGCAAATGGCTACACCTTC
NA	NA	TRBV3-1	TRBJ1-4	CASSPYSKGNEKLFF	TGTGCCAGCAGCCCTTATTCGAAGGGTAATGAAAAACTGTTTTTT
TRBD1	NA	TRBV3-1	TRBJ1-1	CASSPQDRGIEAFF	TGTGCCAGCAGCCCCCAGGACAGGGGAATTGAAGCTTTCTTT
NA	NA	TRBV12-3/TRBV12-4	TRBJ2-1	CASSRQNLYNEQFF	TGTGCCAGCAGTCGACAGAATCTATACAATGAGCAGTTCTTC
NA	many	TRBV7-9	TRBJ2-3	CASSTPDTQYF	TGTGCCAGCAGTACCCCAGATACGCAGTATTTT
NA	many	TRBV20-1	TRBJ2-7	CSASASSGAGEQYF	TGCAGTGCTAGTGCATCTAGTGGCGCAGGCGAGCAGTACTTC
NA	many	TRBV28	TRBJ2-7	CASSPPRRDEQYF	TGTGCCAGCAGTCCCCCTCGGCGCGACGAGCAGTACTTC
NA	NA	TRBV5-1	TRBJ1-1	CASSLWTGRDTEAFF	TGCGCCAGCAGCTTGTGGACGGGGCGGGACACTGAGGCTTTCTTT
TRBD2	few	TRBV28	TRBJ2-5	CASSYRSGRVQETQYF	TGTGCCAGCAGTTACCGTAGCGGGAGGGTCCAAGAGACCCAGTACTTC
TRBD2	few	TRBV6-2/TRBV6-3	TRBJ2-1	CASSFLRGGGEQFF	TGTGCCAGCAGTTTTCTACGGGGGGGAGGTGAGCAGTTCTTC
TRBD2	many	TRBV2	TRBJ2-7	CASSEGGISYEQYF	TGTGCCAGCAGTGAGGGGGGGATTTCCTACGAGCAGTACTTC
TRBD2	NA	TRBV20-1	TRBJ2-1	CSARLTSGRWDEQFF	TGCAGTGCTAGACTGACTAGCGGGAGGTGGGATGAGCAGTTCTTC
NA	few	TRBV19	TRBJ1-3	CASSSEDSGNTIYF	TGTGCCAGTAGTTCAGAGGACTCTGGAAACACCATATATTTT
NA	many	TRBV5-1	TRBJ2-1	CASSPGGGNEQFF	TGCGCCAGCAGTCCTGGCGGAGGGAATGAGCAGTTCTTC
TRBD1	NA	TRBV9	TRBJ1-2	CASSVGQGAGGYTF	TGTGCCAGCAGCGTCGGACAGGGGGCCGGTGGCTACACCTTC
NA	NA	TRBV12-5	TRBJ2-7	CASVPGDRGTYEQYF	TGTGCTAGTGTCCCGGGGGACCGGGGGACCTACGAGCAGTACTTC
TRBD1	many	TRBV7-2	TRBJ1-5	CASSLRTGLNQPQHF	TGTGCCAGCAGTCTCAGGACAGGCCTCAATCAGCCCCAGCATTTT
TRBD2	many	TRBV28	TRBJ2-5	CASSLQFRGRDQETQYF	TGTGCCAGCAGTTTACAGTTCCGGGGGAGGGACCAAGAGACCCAGTACTTC
NA	many	TRBV29-1	TRBJ2-1	CSVAPRRAGQYNEQFF	TGCAGCGTGGCCCCACGGAGAGCGGGCCAATACAATGAGCAGTTCTTC
NA	many	TRBV20-1	TRBJ2-7	CSASKQELYEQYF	TGCAGTGCTAGTAAACAAGAACTATACGAGCAGTACTTC
NA	many	TRBV9	TRBJ2-7	CASSVTGASPHEQYF	TGTGCCAGCAGCGTAACGGGGGCCAGTCCTCACGAGCAGTACTTC
NA	many	TRBV6-1	TRBJ2-7	CASSPGTLSSSEQYF	TGTGCCAGCAGCCCCGGGACCCTTTCTTCGAGCGAGCAGTACTTC
NA	NA	TRBV25-1	TRBJ2-7	CASSPSPPGNHEQYF	TGTGCCAGCAGTCCATCCCCACCAGGGAACCACGAGCAGTACTTC
TRBD2	many	TRBV3-1	TRBJ2-1	CASSQGTSGSGYNEQFF	TGTGCCAGCAGCCAAGGGACTAGCGGGAGCGGATACAATGAGCAGTTCTTC
NA	few	TRBV24-1	TRBJ1-2	CATSDLSGGDGYTF	TGTGCCACCAGTGATTTGTCCGGGGGCGACGGCTACACCTTC
TRBD1	few	TRBV30	TRBJ1-5	CAWSVGGTGGKPQHF	TGTGCCTGGAGTGTAGGTGGCACAGGGGGTAAGCCCCAGCATTTT
NA	few	TRBV10-3	TRBJ2-1	CAISGGGKSSYNEQFF	TGTGCCATCAGTGGGGGCGGTAAGAGCTCCTACAATGAGCAGTTCTTC
TRBD1	NA	TRBV12-3/TRBV12-4	TRBJ2-7	CASSGTGGYEQCF	TGTGCCAGTTCCGGGACAGGGGGCTACGAGCAGTGCTTC
TRBD1	many	TRBV11-3	TRBJ2-1	CASSVAGTVYNEQFF	TGTGCCAGCAGCGTCGCCGGGACAGTTTACAATGAGCAGTTCTTC
NA	many	TRBV13	TRBJ1-1	CASSFRRRINTEAFF	TGTGCCAGCAGCTTCCGAAGGAGGATAAACACTGAAGCTTTCTTT
NA	few	TRBV12-3/TRBV12-4	TRBJ1-5	CASSLWGQPQHF	TGTGCCAGCAGTTTGTGGGGCCAGCCCCAGCATTTT
TRBD2	many	TRBV3-1	TRBJ2-3	CASSPTSTSTDTQYF	TGTGCCAGCAGCCCGACTAGCACTAGCACAGATACGCAGTATTTT
TRBD2	few	TRBV29-1	TRBJ2-3	CSAGTSGGPTDTQYF	TGCAGCGCCGGGACTAGCGGGGGGCCCACAGATACGCAGTATTTT
TRBD1	few	TRBV28	TRBJ1-2	CASRWTGGYGYTF	TGTGCCAGCAGGTGGACAGGGGGCTATGGCTACACCTTC
NA	NA	TRBV27	TRBJ1-2	CASSLRGPAHGYTF	TGTGCCAGCAGTTTGCGCGGCCCGGCGCATGGCTACACCTTC
TRBD1	NA	TRBV4-1	TRBJ2-7	CASSQDSDRFTYEQYF	TGCGCCAGCAGCCAAGATTCGGACAGGTTCACCTACGAGCAGTACTTC
TRBD1	NA	TRBV25-1	TRBJ2-2	CASSVGTGPRGTGELFF	TGTGCCAGCAGTGTCGGGACAGGGCCCAGGGGGACCGGGGAGCTGTTTTTT
NA	NA	TRBV7-2	TRBJ2-3	CASRKLATFTDTQYF	TGTGCCAGCAGAAAACTAGCTACTTTTACAGATACGCAGTATTTT
TRBD2	many	TRBV20-1	TRBJ2-1	CSAPGLASASHNEQFF	TGCAGTGCCCCGGGACTAGCGAGCGCGAGTCACAATGAGCAGTTCTTC